This T cell receptor (beta chain) was captured in a study of T cell clonotyping in hematopoietic cell transplantation. Study-wide results and caveats: Pathologically expanded recipient clonotypes increased progressively from day 30 to day 180 as diversity fell.

The CDR3 runs 13 residues. Generated by immunoSEQ multiplex PCR, the TCRdb table keeps only in-frame clones and is missing some. Found here are some 9,300 clones, 75% to 80% of them singletons; the top ten hold around 15%. Regarding this clone: The target antigen is unknown.

The genes are TRBV21-1 and TRBJ1-2. TRBV21-1 is noted as a pseudogene. The TCR sequence derives from a male patient between 35 and 55 years old who had an allogeneic stem cell transplant from a related donor, so the T cells may come from the graft donor. Some clones in this sample may be carry-over from other donors' samples. Sequencing was performed on PBMCs, taken 180 days after allogeneic stem cell transplant. This CDR3 reads CASSKAEGSGYTF. The DNA for the CDR3 is TGTGCCAGCAGCAAAGCGGAAGGCTCTGGCTACACCTTC.